The 15 T cell receptor beta chains given below trace back to one sample, sequenced in a study of T-cell reconstitution after alpha-beta-depleted transplantation in children. As it was prepared, the TCRbeta library received unique molecular identifiers. MiXCR, run by TCRdb on the PCR reads, gives a single entry per CDR3 protein. The data show some 240,000 distinct CDR3 sequences, 9.7% seen once. The sequencing here drew on PBMCs from the stem cell graft donor, taken from the stem cell graft. Receptors originate from a human donor who donated a stem cell graft to a child with SCID.

This clonotype occurred a few times. The gene calls are TRBV6-5 and TRBJ1-3; D gene uncertain. CDR1 is MNHEY, CDR2 SVGAGI, per germline. The V end lost 0 bases, the J end lost 8 bases, and 20 bases lay between the germline ends. The CDR3 consists of 17 residues. CDR3 residues: CASSYSGFGESFDTIYF. DNA for the CDR3: TGTGCCAGCAGTTACTCGGGCTTCGGGGAGTCTTTCGACACCATATATTTT.

This clonotype was recorded many times. The chain is built from TRBV24-1 and TRBJ2-3; unclear D gene. CDR3 length: 16 amino acids. Trimming pared 7 bases from V and 3 bases from J, leaving 19 bases between. Germline V lookup: CDR1 KGHDR, CDR2 SFDVKD. CDR3 nucleotides: TGTGCCACCAGGGCCCTCGGCCGTAACGTGACAGATACGCAGTATTTT. This sequence encodes CATRALGRNVTDTQYF.

In this sample, this clonotype turned up many times. CDR3 in DNA: TGCGCCAGCAGCTTTCTGGGGTCCTCCGATGGCTACACCTTC. It codes for CASSFLGSSDGYTF. The J gene is TRBJ1-2, the V gene TRBV5-1; D gene ambiguous. The germline CDR1 and CDR2 sequences are SGHRS and YFSETQ. V was shortened by 2 bases and J by 6 bases, with 14 bases between the two germline ends. This CDR3 is built from 14 residues.

This chain uses TRBV24-1 with TRBJ2-5, with 14 bases matching TRBD2. V shed 0 bases and J 2 bases; nucleotides not matched to a gene: 1. Germline CDR1 is KGHDR and CDR2 is SFDVKD. This CDR3 has 17 amino acids. The chain's CDR3 is CATSDLGTSGGQETQYF. For the CDR3, the DNA is TGTGCCACCAGTGATTTGGGGACTAGCGGGGGACAAGAGACCCAGTACTTC.

This clonotype was counted many times. The chain uses TRBV28 and TRBJ1-5; D not resolved. The germline CDR1 and CDR2 sequences are MDHEN and SYDVKM. This CDR3 region has 17 residues. V was cut by 1 base and J by 2 bases, with 15 bases left in between. The DNA of the CDR3 is TGTGCCAGCAGTTTATTTAGGATACCCTCAGGCAATCAGCCCCAGCATTTT. Residues: CASSLFRIPSGNQPQHF.

This clonotype occurred many times. V is TRBV20-1 and J is TRBJ2-1, with TRBD2 as a possible D gene (6 bases). The CDR3 runs to 13 residues. From germline, CDR1 is DFQATT and CDR2 SNEGSKA (reference sequence). Trimming removed 6 bases at V and 3 bases at J, with 12 bases between. The CDR3 DNA follows: TGCAGTGCCTCCGGGGGATACTACAATGAGCAGTTCTTC. This translates into CSASGGYYNEQFF.

The sample holds many counts of this clonotype. The V call is TRBV6-5, the J call TRBJ2-2; 7 bases align to TRBD1. V trimming: 2 bases; J trimming: 3 bases; junction bases outside the gene matches: 6. CDR1 and CDR2 (germline): MNHEY, SVGAGI. There are 16 residues in the CDR3. As DNA, the CDR3 is TGTGCCAGCAGTTACCGGCAGGGGGTGGACACCGGGGAGCTGTTTTTT. Translating gives CASSYRQGVDTGELFF.

This clonotype came up many times. This chain uses TRBV5-1 with TRBJ2-7, with D possibly matching TRBD2 (6 bases). Trimming took off 0 bases at V and 2 bases at J, with 9 bases between the two ends. Germline loops: CDR1 SGHRS, CDR2 YFSETQ. The CDR3 has 14 amino acids. The CDR3 here is CASSLETSAYEQYF. DNA for the CDR3: TGCGCCAGCAGCTTGGAGACTAGTGCCTACGAGCAGTACTTC.

Many counts were recorded for this clonotype. CDR3 protein: CASSPSGGAFGGTQYF. The CDR3, as DNA: TGTGCCAGCAGCCCTAGCGGGGGGGCTTTTGGAGGTACGCAGTATTTT. This chain connects TRBV7-9 to TRBJ2-3; TRBD2 matches at 12 bases. With 5 bases clipped from V and 8 bases from J, the junction kept 11 bases outside the gene matches. The CDR3 totals 16 residues. CDR1 and CDR2 (germline): SEHNR, FQNEAQ (reference sequence).

By sample fraction, this clonotype is medium-sized (0.01 to 0.1%). The chain recombines TRBV10-3 with TRBJ2-7; D could derive from TRBD1 or TRBD2 (5 bases each). CDR1 ENHRY and CDR2 SYGVKD come from the germline V gene. The CDR3 covers 15 residues. Trimming cost V 2 bases and J 3 bases, with 14 bases left between them. Here the CDR3 reads CAISEGGPGNYEQYF. The CDR3 DNA sequence: TGTGCCATCAGTGAGGGGGGTCCGGGCAACTACGAGCAGTACTTC.

This clonotype came up many times. The V and J genes are TRBV20-1 and TRBJ1-5; 9 nucleotides line up with TRBD1. Germline V gene sequence: CDR1 DFQATT, CDR2 SNEGSKA (reference sequence). V shed 3 bases, J shed 2 bases, and the junction held 14 bases outside the gene matches. The CDR3 sequence is 18 residues long. The CDR3 DNA reads TGCAGTGCTAGGGTTGACAGGGGGGCCCTATACGGCAATCAGCCCCAGCATTTT. This sequence encodes CSARVDRGALYGNQPQHF.

This clonotype was observed many times. The chain has TRBV10-3 and TRBJ2-5; the D gene is possibly TRBD1 (6 bases). V lost 5 bases and J lost 3, with 19 bases in between. The CDR3 consists of 16 residues. In germline, CDR1 is ENHRY, CDR2 SYGVKD. CDR3 amino acids: CAISPNAQGWEETQYF. CDR3 in DNA: TGTGCCATCAGTCCTAACGCCCAGGGGTGGGAAGAGACCCAGTACTTC.

Ten or more counts support this clonotype. V gene TRBV30 combines with J gene TRBJ2-5; D perhaps matches TRBD1 (6 bases). Germline V CDR1 and CDR2: GTSNPN, SVGIG (reference sequence). This CDR3 comprises 12 residues. V lost 3 bases and J 4 bases, leaving 9 bases between the germline ends. The CDR3 reads CAWSDRRETQYF. CDR3 DNA sequence: TGTGCCTGGAGCGACAGGAGAGAGACCCAGTACTTC.

This clonotype has ten or more counts. The chain links TRBV6-5 to TRBJ2-5; D is undetermined. V lost 2 bases, J lost 5 bases, and 3 bases lay in between. The CDR3 runs 11 residues. Germline CDR1 reads MNHEY; CDR2 reads SVGAGI. CDR3 nucleotide sequence: TGTGCCAGCAGTTACCGGGAGACCCAGTACTTC. This sequence encodes CASSYRETQYF.

This clonotype was seen at least ten times. This chain links TRBV6-5 with TRBJ1-1, with D perhaps matching TRBD1 (5 bases). The length of the CDR3 is 15 residues. Germline V CDR1 and CDR2: MNHEY, SVGAGI. Trimming took off 0 bases at V and 1 base at J, with 9 bases between the two ends. Written as DNA, the CDR3 is TGTGCCAGCAGTTACTCGCATCAGGGGAACACTGAAGCTTTCTTT. This gives the protein CASSYSHQGNTEAFF.